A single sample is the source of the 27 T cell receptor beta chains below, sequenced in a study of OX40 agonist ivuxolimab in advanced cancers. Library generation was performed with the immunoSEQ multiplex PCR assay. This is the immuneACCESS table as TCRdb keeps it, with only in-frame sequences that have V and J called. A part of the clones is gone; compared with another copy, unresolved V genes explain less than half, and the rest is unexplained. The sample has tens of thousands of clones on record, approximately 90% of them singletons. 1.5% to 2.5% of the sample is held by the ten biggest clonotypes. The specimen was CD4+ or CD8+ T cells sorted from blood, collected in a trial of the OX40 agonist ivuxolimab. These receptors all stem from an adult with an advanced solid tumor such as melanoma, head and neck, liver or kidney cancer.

CDR3 protein: CASSPGVASGPTDTQYF. The CDR3 DNA reads as TGTGCCAGCAGCCCTGGGGTAGCTAGCGGACCCACAGATACGCAGTATTTT. The chain has TRBV7-9 and TRBJ2-3, with 7 bases matching TRBD2. In germline, CDR1 is SEHNR, CDR2 FQNEAQ (reference sequence). Losses at the gene ends were 5 bases for V and 2 bases for J; bases not matched to a gene: 13. The CDR3 covers 17 residues.

The CDR3 protein is CASNPIGVAGVNEQYF. The CDR3 DNA sequence: TGTGCCAGCAACCCCATAGGGGTTGCGGGAGTTAACGAGCAGTACTTC. This chain links TRBV27 with TRBJ2-7, with 7 bases lining up with TRBD2. Germline assignment: CDR1 MNHEY and CDR2 SMNVEV (reference sequence). This CDR3 comprises 16 residues. V lost 7 bases to trimming and J lost 5 bases; unmatched junction nucleotides: 17.

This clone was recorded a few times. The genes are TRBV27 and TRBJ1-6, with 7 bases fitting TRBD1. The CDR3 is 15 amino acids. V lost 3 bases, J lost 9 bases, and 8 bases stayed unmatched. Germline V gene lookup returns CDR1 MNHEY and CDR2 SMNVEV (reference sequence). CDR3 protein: CASSLYRGMGSPLHF. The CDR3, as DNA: TGTGCCAGCAGTTTGTACAGGGGAATGGGTTCACCCCTCCACTTT.

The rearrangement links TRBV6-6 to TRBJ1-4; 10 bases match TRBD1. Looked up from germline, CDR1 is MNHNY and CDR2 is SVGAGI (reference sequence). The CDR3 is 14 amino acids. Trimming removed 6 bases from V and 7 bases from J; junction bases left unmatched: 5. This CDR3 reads CASRGDRGGEKLFF. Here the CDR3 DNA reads TGTGCCAGCAGGGGGGACAGGGGTGGTGAAAAACTGTTTTTT.

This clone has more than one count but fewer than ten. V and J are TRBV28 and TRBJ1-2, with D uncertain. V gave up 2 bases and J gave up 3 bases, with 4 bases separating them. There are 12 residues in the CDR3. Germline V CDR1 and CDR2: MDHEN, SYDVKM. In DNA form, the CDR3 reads TGTGCCAGCAGTTTAGCGGACTATGGCTACACCTTC. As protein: CASSLADYGYTF.

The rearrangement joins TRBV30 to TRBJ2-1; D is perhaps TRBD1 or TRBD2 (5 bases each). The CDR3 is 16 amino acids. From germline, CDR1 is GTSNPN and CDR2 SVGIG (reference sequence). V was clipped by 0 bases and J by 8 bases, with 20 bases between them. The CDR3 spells CAWSVRGGPFRDEQFF. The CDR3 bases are TGTGCCTGGAGTGTACGGGGCGGCCCTTTTAGGGATGAGCAGTTCTTC.

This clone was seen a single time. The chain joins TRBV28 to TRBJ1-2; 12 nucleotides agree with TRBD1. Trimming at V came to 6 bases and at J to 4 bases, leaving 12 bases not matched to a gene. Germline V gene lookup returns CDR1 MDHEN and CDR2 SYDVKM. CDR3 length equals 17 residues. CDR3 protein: CASRYGTGGVWRYGYTF. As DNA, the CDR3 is TGTGCCAGCAGATACGGGACAGGGGGCGTTTGGCGCTATGGCTACACCTTC.

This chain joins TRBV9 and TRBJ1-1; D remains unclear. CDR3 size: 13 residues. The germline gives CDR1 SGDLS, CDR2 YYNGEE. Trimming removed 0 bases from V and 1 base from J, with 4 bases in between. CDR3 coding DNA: TGTGCCAGCAGCGTAGGACCGAACACTGAAGCTTTCTTT. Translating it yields CASSVGPNTEAFF.

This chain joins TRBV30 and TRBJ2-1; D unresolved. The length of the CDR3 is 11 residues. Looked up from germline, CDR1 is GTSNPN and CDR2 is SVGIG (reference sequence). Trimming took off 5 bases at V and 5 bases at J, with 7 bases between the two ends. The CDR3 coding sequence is TGTGCCTGGCGTGAAAACAATGAGCAGTTCTTC. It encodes CAWRENNEQFF.

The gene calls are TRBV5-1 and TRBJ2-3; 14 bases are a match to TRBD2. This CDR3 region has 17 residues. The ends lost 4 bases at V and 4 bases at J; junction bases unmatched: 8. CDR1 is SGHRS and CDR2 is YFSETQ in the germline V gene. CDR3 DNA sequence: TGCGCCAGCAGCAGAGGACTAGCGGGGGGAGGTGCAGATACGCAGTATTTT. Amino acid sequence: CASSRGLAGGGADTQYF.

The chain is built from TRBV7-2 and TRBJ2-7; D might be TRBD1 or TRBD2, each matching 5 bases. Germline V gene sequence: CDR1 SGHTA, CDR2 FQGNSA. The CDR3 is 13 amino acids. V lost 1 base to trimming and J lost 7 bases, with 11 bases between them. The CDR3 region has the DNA TGTGCCAGCAGCTTAGGTTCGGGACGAGAGCAGTACTTC. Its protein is CASSLGSGREQYF.

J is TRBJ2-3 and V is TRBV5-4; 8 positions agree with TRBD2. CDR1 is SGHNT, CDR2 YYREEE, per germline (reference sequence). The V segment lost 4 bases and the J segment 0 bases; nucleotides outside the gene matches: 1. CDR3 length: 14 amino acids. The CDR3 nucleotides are TGTGCCAGCAGCATAGCGGGAAGCACAGATACGCAGTATTTT. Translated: CASSIAGSTDTQYF. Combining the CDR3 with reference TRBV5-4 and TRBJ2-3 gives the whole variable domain ETGVTQSPTHLIKTRGQQVTLRCSSQSGHNTVSWYQQALGQGPQFIFQYYREEENGRGNFPPRFSGLQFPNYSSELNVNALELDDSALYLCASSIAGSTDTQYFGPGTRLTVL.

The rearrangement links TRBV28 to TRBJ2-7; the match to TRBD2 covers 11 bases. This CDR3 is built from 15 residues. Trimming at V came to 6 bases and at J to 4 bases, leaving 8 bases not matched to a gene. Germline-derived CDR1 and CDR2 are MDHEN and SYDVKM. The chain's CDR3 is CASRSLAGVVYEQYF. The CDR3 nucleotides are TGTGCCAGCAGATCACTAGCGGGAGTAGTGTACGAGCAGTACTTC.

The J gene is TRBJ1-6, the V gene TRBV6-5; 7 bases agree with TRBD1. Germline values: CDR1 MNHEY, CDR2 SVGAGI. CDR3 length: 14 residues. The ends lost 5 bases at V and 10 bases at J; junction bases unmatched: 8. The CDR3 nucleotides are TGTGCCAGCAGTAACGGACAGGTTCAATCACCCCTCCACTTT. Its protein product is CASSNGQVQSPLHF.

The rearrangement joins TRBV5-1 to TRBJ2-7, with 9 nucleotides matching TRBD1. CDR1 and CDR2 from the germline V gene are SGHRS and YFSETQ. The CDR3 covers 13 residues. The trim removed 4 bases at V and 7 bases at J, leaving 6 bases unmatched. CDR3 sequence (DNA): TGCGCCAGCAGCCCGCTGACAGGGGGAGAGCAGTACTTC. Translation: CASSPLTGGEQYF. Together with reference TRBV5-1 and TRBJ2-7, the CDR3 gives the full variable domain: KAGVTQTPRYLIKTRGQQVTLSCSPISGHRSVSWYQQTPGQGLQFLFEYFSETQRNKGNFPGRFSGRQFSNSRSEMNVSTLELGDSALYLCASSPLTGGEQYFGPGTRLTVT.

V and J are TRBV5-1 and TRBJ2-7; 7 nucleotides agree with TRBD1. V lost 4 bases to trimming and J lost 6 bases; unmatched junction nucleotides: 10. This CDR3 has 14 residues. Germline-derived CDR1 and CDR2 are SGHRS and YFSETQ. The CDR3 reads CASSPGTGVVEQYF. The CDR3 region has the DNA TGCGCCAGCAGCCCCGGAACAGGGGTTGTCGAGCAGTACTTC.

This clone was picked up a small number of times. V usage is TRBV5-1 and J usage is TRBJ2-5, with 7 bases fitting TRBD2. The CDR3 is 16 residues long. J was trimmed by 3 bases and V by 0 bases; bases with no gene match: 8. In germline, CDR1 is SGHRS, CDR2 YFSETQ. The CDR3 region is CASSLALASGEETQYF. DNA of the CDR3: TGCGCCAGCAGCTTGGCTTTGGCTAGCGGAGAAGAGACCCAGTACTTC.

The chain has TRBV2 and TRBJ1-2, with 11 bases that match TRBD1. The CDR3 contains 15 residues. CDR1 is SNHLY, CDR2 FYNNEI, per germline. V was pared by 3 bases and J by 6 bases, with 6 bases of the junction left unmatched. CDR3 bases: TGTGCCAGCAGTGAGTGGGGACAGGGGGTCCATGGCTACACCTTC. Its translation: CASSEWGQGVHGYTF.

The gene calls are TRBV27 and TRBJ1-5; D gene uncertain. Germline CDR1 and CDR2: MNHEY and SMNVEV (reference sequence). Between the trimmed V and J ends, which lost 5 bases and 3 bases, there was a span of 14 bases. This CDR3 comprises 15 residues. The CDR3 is CASSPSPQDNQPQHF. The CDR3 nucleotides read TGTGCCAGCAGTCCAAGCCCCCAGGACAATCAGCCCCAGCATTTT.

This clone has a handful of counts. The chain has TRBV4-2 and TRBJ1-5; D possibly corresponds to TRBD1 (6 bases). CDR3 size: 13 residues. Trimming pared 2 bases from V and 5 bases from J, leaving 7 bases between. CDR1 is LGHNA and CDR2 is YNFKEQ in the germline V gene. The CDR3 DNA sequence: TGTGCCAGCAGCCAAAACAGGGATCAGCCCCAGCATTTT. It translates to CASSQNRDQPQHF.

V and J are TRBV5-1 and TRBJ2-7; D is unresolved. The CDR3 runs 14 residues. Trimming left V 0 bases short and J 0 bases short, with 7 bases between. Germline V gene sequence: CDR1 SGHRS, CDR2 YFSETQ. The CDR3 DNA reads TGCGCCAGCAGCTTGGTAGGCAGCTCCTACGAGCAGTACTTC. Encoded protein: CASSLVGSSYEQYF.

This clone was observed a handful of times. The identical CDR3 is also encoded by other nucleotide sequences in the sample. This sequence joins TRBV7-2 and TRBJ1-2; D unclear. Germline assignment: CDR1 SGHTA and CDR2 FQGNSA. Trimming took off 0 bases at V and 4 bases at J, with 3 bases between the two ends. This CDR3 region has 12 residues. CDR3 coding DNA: TGTGCCAGCAGCTTAGCAGGCTATGGCTACACCTTC. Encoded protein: CASSLAGYGYTF.

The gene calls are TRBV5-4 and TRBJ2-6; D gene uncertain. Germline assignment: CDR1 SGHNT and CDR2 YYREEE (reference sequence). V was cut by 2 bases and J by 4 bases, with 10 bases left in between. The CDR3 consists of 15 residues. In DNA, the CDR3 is TGTGCCAGCAGCTTAGACATAGGAGGGGCCAACGTCCTGACTTTC. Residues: CASSLDIGGANVLTF.

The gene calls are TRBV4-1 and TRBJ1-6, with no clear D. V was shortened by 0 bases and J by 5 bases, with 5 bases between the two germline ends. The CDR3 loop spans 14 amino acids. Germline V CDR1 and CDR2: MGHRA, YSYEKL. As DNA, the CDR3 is TGCGCCAGCAGCCAAGAACAGAATAATTCACCCCTCCACTTT. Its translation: CASSQEQNNSPLHF.

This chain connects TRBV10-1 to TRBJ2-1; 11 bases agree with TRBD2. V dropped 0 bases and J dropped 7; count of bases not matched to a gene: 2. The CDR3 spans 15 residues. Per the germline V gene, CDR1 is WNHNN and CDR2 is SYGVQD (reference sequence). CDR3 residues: CASSESLAGGNEQFF. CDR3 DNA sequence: TGCGCCAGCAGTGAGTCCTTAGCGGGAGGGAATGAGCAGTTCTTC.

CDR3 nucleotides: TGTGCCATCAAGAGACAGGGGGAAGGGTACGAGCAGTACTTC. This encodes CAIKRQGEGYEQYF. The chain is built from TRBV10-3 and TRBJ2-7; 9 bases are shared with TRBD1. This CDR3 region has 14 residues. V lost 7 bases and J lost 4; bases outside the gene matches: 8. Per the germline V gene, CDR1 is ENHRY and CDR2 is SYGVKD.

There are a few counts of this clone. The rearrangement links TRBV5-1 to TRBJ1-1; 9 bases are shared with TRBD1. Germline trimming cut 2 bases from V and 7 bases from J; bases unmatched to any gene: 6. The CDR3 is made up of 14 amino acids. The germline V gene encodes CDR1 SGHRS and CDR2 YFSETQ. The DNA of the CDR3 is TGCGCCAGCAGCTTTGGGGACAGGGATAATGAAGCTTTCTTT. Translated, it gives CASSFGDRDNEAFF.